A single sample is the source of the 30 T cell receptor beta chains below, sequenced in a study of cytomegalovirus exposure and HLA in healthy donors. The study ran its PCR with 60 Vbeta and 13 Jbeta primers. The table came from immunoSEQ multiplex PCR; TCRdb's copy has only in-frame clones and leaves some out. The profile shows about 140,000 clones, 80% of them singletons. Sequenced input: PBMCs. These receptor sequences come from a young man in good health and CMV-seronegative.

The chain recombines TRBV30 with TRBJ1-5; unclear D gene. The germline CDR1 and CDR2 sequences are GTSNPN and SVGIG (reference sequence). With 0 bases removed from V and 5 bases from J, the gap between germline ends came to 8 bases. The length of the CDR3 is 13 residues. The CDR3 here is CAWSVVGYQPQHF. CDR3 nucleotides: TGTGCCTGGAGTGTTGTCGGGTATCAGCCCCAGCATTTT.

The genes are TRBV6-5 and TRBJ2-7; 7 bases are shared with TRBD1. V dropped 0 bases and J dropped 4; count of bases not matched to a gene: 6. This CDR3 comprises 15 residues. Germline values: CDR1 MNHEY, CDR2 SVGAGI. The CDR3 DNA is TGTGCCAGCAGTTACTCGCCGGGACAGAGGTACGAGCAGTACTTC. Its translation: CASSYSPGQRYEQYF.

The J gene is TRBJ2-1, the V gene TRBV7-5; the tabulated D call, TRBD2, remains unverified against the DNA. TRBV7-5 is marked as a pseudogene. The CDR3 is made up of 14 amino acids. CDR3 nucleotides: TGTGCCCGCAGTGGGGGGGGTGGAGACAATGAGCAGTTCTTC. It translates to CARSGGGGDNEQFF.

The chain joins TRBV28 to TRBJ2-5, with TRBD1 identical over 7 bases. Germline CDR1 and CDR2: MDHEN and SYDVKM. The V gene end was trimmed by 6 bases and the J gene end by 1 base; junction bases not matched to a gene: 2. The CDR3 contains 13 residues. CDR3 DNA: TGTGCCAGCAGAGGGACAGCCCAAGAGACCCAGTACTTC. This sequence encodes CASRGTAQETQYF.

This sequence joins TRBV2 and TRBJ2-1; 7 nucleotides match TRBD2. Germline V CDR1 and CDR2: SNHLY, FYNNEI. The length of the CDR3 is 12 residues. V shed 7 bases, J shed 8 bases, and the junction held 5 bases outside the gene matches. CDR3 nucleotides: TGTGCCAGCATCAAGGGAGGGGATGAGCAGTTCTTC. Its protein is CASIKGGDEQFF.

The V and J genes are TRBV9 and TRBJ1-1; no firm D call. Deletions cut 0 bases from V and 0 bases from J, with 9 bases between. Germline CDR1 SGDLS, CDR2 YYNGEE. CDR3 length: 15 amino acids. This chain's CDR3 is CASSVAVQMNTEAFF. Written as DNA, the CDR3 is TGTGCCAGCAGCGTAGCTGTACAGATGAACACTGAAGCTTTCTTT. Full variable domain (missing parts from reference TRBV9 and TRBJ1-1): DSGVTQTPKHLITATGQRVTLRCSPRSGDLSVYWYQQSLDQGLQFLIQYYNGEERAKGNILERFSAQQFPDLHSELNLSSLELGDSALYFCASSVAVQMNTEAFFGQGTRLTVV.

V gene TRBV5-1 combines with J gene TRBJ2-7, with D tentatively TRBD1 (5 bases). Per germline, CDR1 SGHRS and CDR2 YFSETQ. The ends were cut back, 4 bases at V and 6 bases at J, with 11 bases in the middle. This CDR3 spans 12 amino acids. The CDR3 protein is CASSVTGVEQYF. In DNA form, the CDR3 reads TGCGCCAGCAGCGTAACAGGCGTCGAGCAGTACTTC.

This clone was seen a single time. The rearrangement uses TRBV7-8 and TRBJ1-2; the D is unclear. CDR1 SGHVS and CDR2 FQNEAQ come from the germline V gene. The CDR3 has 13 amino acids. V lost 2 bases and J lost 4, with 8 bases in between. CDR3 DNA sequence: TGTGCCAGCAGCTTAAGGGAGGGCTATGGCTACACCTTC. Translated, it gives CASSLREGYGYTF.

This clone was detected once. Here the CDR3 reads CAWSSRGTYEQYF. In DNA, the CDR3 is TGTGCCTGGAGTTCTCGGGGGACCTACGAGCAGTACTTC. The gene calls are TRBV30 and TRBJ2-7; D might be TRBD2 (6 bases). CDR3 length: 13 amino acids. Looked up from germline, CDR1 is GTSNPN and CDR2 is SVGIG (reference sequence). Trimming took off 2 bases at V and 2 bases at J, with 10 bases between the two ends.

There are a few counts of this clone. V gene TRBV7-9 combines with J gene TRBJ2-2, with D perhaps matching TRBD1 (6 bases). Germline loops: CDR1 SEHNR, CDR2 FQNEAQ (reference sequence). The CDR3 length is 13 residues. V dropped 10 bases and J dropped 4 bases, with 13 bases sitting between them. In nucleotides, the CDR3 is TGTGCCACCAGAGGGGGTTCCACCGGGGAGCTGTTTTTT. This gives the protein CATRGGSTGELFF.

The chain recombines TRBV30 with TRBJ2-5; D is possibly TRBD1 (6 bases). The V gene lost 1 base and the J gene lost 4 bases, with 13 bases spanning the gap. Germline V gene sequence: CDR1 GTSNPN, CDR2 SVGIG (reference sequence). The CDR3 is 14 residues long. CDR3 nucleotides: TGTGCCTGGAGTGATGGACAGTTGGGAGAGACCCAGTACTTC. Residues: CAWSDGQLGETQYF.

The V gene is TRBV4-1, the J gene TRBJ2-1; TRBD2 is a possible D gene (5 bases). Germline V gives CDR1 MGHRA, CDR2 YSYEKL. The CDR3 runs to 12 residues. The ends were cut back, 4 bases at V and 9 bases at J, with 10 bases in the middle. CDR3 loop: CASSLGLGEQFF. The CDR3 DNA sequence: TGCGCCAGCAGCCTAGGACTGGGTGAGCAGTTCTTC.

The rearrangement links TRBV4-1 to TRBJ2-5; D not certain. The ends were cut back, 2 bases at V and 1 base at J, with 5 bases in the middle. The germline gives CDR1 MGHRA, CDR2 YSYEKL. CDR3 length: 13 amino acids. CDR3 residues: CASSQTFQETQYF. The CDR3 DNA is TGCGCCAGCAGCCAAACATTCCAAGAGACCCAGTACTTC.

The CDR3 sequence is CASSFGTGKRTDTQYF. The CDR3 coding sequence is TGTGCCAGCAGCTTTGGGACAGGGAAGAGAACAGATACGCAGTATTTT. This chain connects TRBV5-6 to TRBJ2-3; TRBD1 agrees at 9 bases. Trimming cost V 2 bases and J 3 bases; bases outside gene matches: 7. The CDR3 is made up of 16 amino acids. The germline gives CDR1 SGHDT, CDR2 YYEEEE.

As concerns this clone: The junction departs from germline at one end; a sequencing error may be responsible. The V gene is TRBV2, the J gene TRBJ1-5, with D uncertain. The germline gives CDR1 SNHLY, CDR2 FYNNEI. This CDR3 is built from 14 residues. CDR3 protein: CASSEWQANQPQNF. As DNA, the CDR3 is TGTGCCAGCAGTGAATGGCAGGCCAATCAGCCCCAGAATTTT.

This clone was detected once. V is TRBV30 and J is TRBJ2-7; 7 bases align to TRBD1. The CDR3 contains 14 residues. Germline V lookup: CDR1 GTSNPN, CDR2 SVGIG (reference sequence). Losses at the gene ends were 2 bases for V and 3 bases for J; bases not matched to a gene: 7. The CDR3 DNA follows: TGTGCCTGGAGTTTCACGGGACAGATCTACGAGCAGTACTTC. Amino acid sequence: CAWSFTGQIYEQYF.

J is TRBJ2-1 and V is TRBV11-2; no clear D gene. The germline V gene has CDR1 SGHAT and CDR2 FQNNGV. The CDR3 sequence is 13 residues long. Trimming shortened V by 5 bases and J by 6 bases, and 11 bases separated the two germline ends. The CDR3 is CASSPSPRNEQFF. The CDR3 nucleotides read TGTGCCAGCAGCCCCTCGCCGCGCAATGAGCAGTTCTTC.

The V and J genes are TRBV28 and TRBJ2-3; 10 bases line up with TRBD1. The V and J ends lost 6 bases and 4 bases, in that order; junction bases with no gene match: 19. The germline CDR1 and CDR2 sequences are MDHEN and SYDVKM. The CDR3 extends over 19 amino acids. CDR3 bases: TGTGCCAGCAGCCCTACATTCCCCGGACAGGGGGAAGTCCCAGATACGCAGTATTTT. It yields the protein CASSPTFPGQGEVPDTQYF.

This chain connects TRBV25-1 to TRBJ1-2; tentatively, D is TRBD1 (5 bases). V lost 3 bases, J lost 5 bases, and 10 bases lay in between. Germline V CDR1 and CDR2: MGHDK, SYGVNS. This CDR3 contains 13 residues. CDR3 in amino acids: CASSEKQEYGYTF. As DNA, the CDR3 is TGTGCCAGCAGTGAGAAACAGGAGTATGGCTACACCTTC.

CDR3 region: CASSYLGLEQYF. Here the CDR3 DNA reads TGTGCCAGCAGTTACTTGGGGCTCGAGCAGTACTTC. This sequence joins TRBV6-6 and TRBJ2-7, with a tentative D call TRBD1 (5 bases). V dropped 1 base and J dropped 6 bases, with 7 bases sitting between them. CDR1 and CDR2 (germline): MNHNY, SVGAGI (reference sequence). This CDR3 comprises 12 residues.

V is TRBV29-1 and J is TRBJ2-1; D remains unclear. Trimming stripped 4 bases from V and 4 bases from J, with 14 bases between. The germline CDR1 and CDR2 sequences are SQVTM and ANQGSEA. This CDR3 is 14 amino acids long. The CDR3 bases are TGCAGCGTTGGAGGATACGAAGTATACAATGAGCAGTTCTTC. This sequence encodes CSVGGYEVYNEQFF.

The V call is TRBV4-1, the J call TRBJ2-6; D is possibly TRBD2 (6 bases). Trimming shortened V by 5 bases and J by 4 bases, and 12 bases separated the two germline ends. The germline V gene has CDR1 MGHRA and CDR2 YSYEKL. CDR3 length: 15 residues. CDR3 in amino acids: CASSGRGTGANVLTF. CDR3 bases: TGCGCCAGCAGCGGACGGGGGACGGGGGCCAACGTCCTGACTTTC.

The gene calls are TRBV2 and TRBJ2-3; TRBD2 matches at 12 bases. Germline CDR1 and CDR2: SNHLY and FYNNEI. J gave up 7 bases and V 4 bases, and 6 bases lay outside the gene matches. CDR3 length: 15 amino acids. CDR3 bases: TGTGCCAGCAGTGTAGAGACTAGCGGGGGAAATACGCAGTATTTT. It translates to CASSVETSGGNTQYF.

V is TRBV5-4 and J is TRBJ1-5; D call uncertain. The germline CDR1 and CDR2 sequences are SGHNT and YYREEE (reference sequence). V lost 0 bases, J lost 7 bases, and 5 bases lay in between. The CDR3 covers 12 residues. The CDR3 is CASSLDSQPQHF. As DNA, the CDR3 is TGTGCCAGCAGCTTGGACAGCCAGCCCCAGCATTTT.

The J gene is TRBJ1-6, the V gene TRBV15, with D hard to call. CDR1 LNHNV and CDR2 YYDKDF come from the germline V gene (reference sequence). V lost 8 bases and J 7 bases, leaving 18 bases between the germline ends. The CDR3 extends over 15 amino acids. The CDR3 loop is CATGEGSISNSPLHF. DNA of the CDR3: TGTGCCACCGGTGAGGGATCCATTTCGAATTCACCCCTCCACTTT.

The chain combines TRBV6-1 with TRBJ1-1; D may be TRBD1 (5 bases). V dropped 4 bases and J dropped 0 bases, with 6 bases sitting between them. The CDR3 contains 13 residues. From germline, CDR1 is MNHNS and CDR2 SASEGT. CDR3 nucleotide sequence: TGTGCCAGCAGTGTGACAGTGAACACTGAAGCTTTCTTT. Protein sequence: CASSVTVNTEAFF.

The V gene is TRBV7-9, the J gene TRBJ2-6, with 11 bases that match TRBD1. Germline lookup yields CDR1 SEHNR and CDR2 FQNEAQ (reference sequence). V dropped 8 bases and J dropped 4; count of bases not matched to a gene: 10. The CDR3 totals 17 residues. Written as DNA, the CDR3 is TGTGCCAGCGGGTCGGGACAGGGGGGGTCCGGGGCCAACGTCCTGACTTTC. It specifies CASGSGQGGSGANVLTF.

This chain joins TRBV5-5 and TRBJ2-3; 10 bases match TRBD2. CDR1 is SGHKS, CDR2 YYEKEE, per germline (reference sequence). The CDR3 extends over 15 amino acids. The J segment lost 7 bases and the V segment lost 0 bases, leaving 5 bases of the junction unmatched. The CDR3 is CASSLDGTSVNTQYF. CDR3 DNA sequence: TGTGCCAGCAGCTTGGATGGGACTAGCGTAAATACGCAGTATTTT.

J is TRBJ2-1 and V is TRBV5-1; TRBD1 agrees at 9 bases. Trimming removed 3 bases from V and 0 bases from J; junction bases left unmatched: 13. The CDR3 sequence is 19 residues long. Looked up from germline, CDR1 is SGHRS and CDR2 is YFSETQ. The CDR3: CASSWPGTGTIISYNEQFF. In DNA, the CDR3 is TGCGCCAGCAGCTGGCCCGGGACAGGGACTATAATCTCCTACAATGAGCAGTTCTTC.

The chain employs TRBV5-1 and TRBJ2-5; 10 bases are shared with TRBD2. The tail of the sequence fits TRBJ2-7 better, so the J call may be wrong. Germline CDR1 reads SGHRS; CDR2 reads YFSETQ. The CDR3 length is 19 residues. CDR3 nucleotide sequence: TGCGCCAGCAGCTGGGGGAATAGCGGGAGGCGAGGTTGGGACTACGAGCAGTACTTC. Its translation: CASSWGNSGRRGWDYEQYF.